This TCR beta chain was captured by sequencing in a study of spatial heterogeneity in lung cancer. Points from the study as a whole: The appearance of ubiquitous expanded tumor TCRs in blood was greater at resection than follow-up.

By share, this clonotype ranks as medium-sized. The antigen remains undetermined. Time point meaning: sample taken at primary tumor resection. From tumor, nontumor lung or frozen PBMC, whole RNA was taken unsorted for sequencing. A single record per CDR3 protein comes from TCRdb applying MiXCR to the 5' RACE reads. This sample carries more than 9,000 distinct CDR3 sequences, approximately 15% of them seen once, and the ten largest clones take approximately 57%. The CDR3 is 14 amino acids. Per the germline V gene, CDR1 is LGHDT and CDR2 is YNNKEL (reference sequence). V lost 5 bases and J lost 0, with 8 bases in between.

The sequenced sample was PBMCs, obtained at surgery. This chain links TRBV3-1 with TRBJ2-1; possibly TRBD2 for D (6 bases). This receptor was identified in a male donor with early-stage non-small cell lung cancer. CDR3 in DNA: TGTGCCAGCAGCACGGGAGTCTCCTACAATGAGCAGTTCTTC. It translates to CASSTGVSYNEQFF.